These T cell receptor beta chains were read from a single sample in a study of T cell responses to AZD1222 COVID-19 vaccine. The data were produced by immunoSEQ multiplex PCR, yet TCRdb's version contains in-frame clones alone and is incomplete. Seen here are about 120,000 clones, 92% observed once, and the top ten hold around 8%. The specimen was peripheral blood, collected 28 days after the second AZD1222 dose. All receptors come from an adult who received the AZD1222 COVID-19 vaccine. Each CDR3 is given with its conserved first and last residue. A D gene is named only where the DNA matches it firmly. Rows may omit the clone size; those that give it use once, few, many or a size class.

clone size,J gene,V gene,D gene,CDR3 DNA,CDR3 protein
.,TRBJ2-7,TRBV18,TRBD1,TGTGCCAGCTCACCGGGACAGACCTACGAGCAGTACTTC,CASSPGQTYEQYF
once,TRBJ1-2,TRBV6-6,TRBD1,TGTGCCAGCAGTGCCGCCGTGACAGGGCGCGGCTACACCTTC,CASSAAVTGRGYTF
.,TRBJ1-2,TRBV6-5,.,TGTGCCAGCAGTTCAGTTTTGGAGGGCTACACCTTC,CASSSVLEGYTF
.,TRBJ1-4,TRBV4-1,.,TGCGCCAGCAGCCAAGTCGCCACTAAAACCTTACCCTGGCTTAATCTGTTTTTT,CASSQVATKTLPWLNLFF
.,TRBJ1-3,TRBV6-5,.,TGTGCCAGCAGTTACAGTGGAAAAAGCTCTGGAAACACCATATATTTT,CASSYSGKSSGNTIYF
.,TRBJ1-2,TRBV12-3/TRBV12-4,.,TGTGCCAGCACCCTGGGAGGGAGAACGGGCTACACCTTC,CASTLGGRTGYTF
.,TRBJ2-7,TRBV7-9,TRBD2,TGTGCCAGCAGCACACCTAGCGGGGGGGCTTACGAGCAGTACTTC,CASSTPSGGAYEQYF
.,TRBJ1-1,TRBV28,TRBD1,TGTGCCAGCAGTAGGACAGGGGACACTGAAGCTTTCTTT,CASSRTGDTEAFF
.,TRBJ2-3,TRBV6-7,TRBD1,TGTGCCAGCAGCCTCGAATCGGACAGGGAATGCACAGATACGCAGTATTTT,CASSLESDRECTDTQYF
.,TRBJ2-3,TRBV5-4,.,TGTGCCAGCAGCTTAATAGCGGATACGCAGTATTTT,CASSLIADTQYF
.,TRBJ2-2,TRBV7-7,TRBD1,TGTGCTAGCAGCCGTTCAGGACAGGGGGCCGGGGAGCTGTTTTTT,CASSRSGQGAGELFF
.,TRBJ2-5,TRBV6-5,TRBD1,TGTGCCAGCAGTTCCCGGGGGACAGGGGCGGAGACCCAGTACTTC,CASSSRGTGAETQYF
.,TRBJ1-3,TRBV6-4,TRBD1,TGTGCCAGCAGACCCGACAGGGGGCGCGTTGGAAACACCATATATTTT,CASRPDRGRVGNTIYF
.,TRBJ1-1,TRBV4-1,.,TGCGCCAGCAGAGGATTTCCGGGACAAGGCTTGAACACTGAAGCTTTCTTT,CASRGFPGQGLNTEAFF
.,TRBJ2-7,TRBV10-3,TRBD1,TGTGCCATCAGTGAGCCGGGACAGGGAAGCGAGCAGTACTTC,CAISEPGQGSEQYF
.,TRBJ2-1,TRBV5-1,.,TGCGCCAGCGGTCAGGGGGGCTACAATGAGCAGTTCTTC,CASGQGGYNEQFF
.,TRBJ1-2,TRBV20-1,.,TGCAGTGCTGGGGCCGGGGGAAACACCTTC,CSAGAGGNTF
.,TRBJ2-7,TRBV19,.,TGTGCCAGTAGAGAGCGGGACAGCCTCACCCCCTACGAGCAGTACTTC,CASRERDSLTPYEQYF